Listed here are 31 T cell receptor beta chains from one sample, sequenced in a study of early T cells in non-severe SARS-CoV-2 infection. TCRdb re-called the 5' RACE reads through MiXCR, storing one row per CDR3 protein. The sample shows some 91,000 distinct CDR3 sequences, less than 15% of them seen only once. Sequenced input: whole blood. The source is an adult who was a healthcare worker with PCR-confirmed SARS-CoV-2 infection or an uninfected control (not recorded which).

This clonotype was counted between two and nine times. This sequence joins TRBV11-2 and TRBJ2-1; TRBD1 might be the D (5 bases). V dropped 1 base and J dropped 0 bases, with 7 bases sitting between them. The germline V gene has CDR1 SGHAT and CDR2 FQNNGV. CDR3 length: 15 residues. The CDR3 is CASSLAQGSYNEQFF. The CDR3 DNA is TGTGCCAGCAGCTTAGCCCAGGGCTCCTACAATGAGCAGTTCTTC.

This clonotype was recorded a few times. This chain links TRBV20-1 with TRBJ2-4; D unclear. The V end lost 2 bases, the J end lost 5 bases, and 7 bases lay between the germline ends. CDR1 and CDR2 (germline): DFQATT, SNEGSKA (reference sequence). The CDR3 length is 12 residues. Here the CDR3 DNA reads TGCAGTGCTAGACTATCCCAAAACATTCAGTACTTC. It codes for CSARLSQNIQYF.

The V call is TRBV5-1, the J call TRBJ2-3, with D possibly being TRBD2 (7 bases). Trimming removed 5 bases at V and 2 bases at J, with 15 bases between. Germline V gene data show CDR1 as SGHRS and CDR2 as YFSETQ. CDR3 length equals 15 residues. In nucleotides, the CDR3 is TGCGCCAGCAGGCGGGCGGGGGCCTACACAGATACGCAGTATTTT. This codes for CASRRAGAYTDTQYF.

This clonotype occurred many times. V usage is TRBV21-1 and J usage is TRBJ1-1; TRBD1 is the table's D call and was not checked against the DNA. TRBV21-1 is a recognized pseudogene. There are 10 residues in the CDR3. CDR3 nucleotide sequence: TGTGCCAGCAGCCCCCCGGTCGAAGAATTT. Translated, it gives CASSPPVEEF.

The V gene is TRBV11-2, the J gene TRBJ2-3, with D possibly being TRBD1 (5 bases). The CDR3 is 15 amino acids. From germline, CDR1 is SGHAT and CDR2 FQNNGV. With 6 bases removed from V and 2 bases from J, the gap between germline ends came to 15 bases. The CDR3 protein is CASRRWGGNTDTQYF. DNA of the CDR3: TGTGCCAGCAGGCGGTGGGGCGGAAACACAGATACGCAGTATTTT.

This clonotype was observed at least ten times. V usage is TRBV18 and J usage is TRBJ1-2; TRBD1 might be the D (6 bases). The V and J ends lost 6 bases and 4 bases respectively, with 15 bases between them. Germline V CDR1 and CDR2: KGHSH, LQKENI. CDR3 length: 14 amino acids. The CDR3 DNA is TGTGCCAGCTCCCAAACTGACAGGAGCTATGGCTACACCTTC. As protein: CASSQTDRSYGYTF.

In this sample, this clonotype turned up many times. This chain joins TRBV7-9 and TRBJ1-1; 7 bases map to TRBD1. V shed 4 bases, J shed 4 bases, and the junction held 9 bases outside the gene matches. In germline, CDR1 is SEHNR, CDR2 FQNEAQ (reference sequence). The CDR3 runs 15 residues. The CDR3 nucleotides read TGTGCCAGCAGCTCAAACAGGGGAGGGCTCACTGAAGCTTTCTTT. This translates into CASSSNRGGLTEAFF.

This clonotype appeared a few times. This chain joins TRBV29-1 and TRBJ1-2; D may be TRBD1 (6 bases). V gave up 4 bases and J gave up 2 bases, with 8 bases separating them. Germline V gene data show CDR1 as SQVTM and CDR2 as ANQGSEA. The CDR3 totals 12 residues. As DNA, the CDR3 is TGCAGCGTTGCCGGACAGAACTATGGCTACACCTTC. Translated: CSVAGQNYGYTF.

This clonotype was recorded many times. V is TRBV11-2 and J is TRBJ2-5, with 9 nucleotides matching TRBD1. The CDR3 loop spans 20 amino acids. Losses at the gene ends were 2 bases for V and 2 bases for J; bases not matched to a gene: 18. Germline V gene sequence: CDR1 SGHAT, CDR2 FQNNGV. The CDR3 DNA reads as TGTGCCAGCAGCTTATACGGCCCCCGAACAGGGGGCAGTTGGCAAGAGACCCAGTACTTC. This translates into CASSLYGPRTGGSWQETQYF. Complete variable domain (other parts from reference TRBV11-2 and TRBJ2-5): EAGVAQSPRYKIIEKRQSVAFWCNPISGHATLYWYQQILGQGPKLLIQFQNNGVVDDSQLPKDRFSAERLKGVDSTLKIQPAKLEDSAVYLCASSLYGPRTGGSWQETQYFGPGTRLLVL.

This clonotype was detected a few times. Germline and junction disagree at one end, which may indicate a read error. V is TRBV28 and J is TRBJ2-2; D is possibly TRBD1 (5 bases). Per the germline V gene, CDR1 is MDHEN and CDR2 is SYDVKM. This CDR3 region has 14 residues. CDR3 sequence reads: CANSLPGLIEELFF. The DNA of the CDR3 is TGTGCCAACAGTTTGCCAGGGCTTATCGAGGAGCTGTTTTTT. Full variable domain (remainder filled in from reference TRBV28 and TRBJ2-2): DVKVTQSSRYLVKRTGEKVFLECVQDMDHENMFWYRQDPGLGLRLIYFSYDVKMKEKGDIPEGYSVSREKKERFSLILESASTNQTSMYLCANSLPGLIEELFFGEGSRLTVL.

The sample holds many counts of this clonotype. V and J are TRBV5-4 and TRBJ2-7, with D possibly being TRBD1 (6 bases). The CDR3 is 15 residues long. Trimming took off 0 bases at V and 6 bases at J, with 16 bases between the two ends. Germline V gene sequence: CDR1 SGHNT, CDR2 YYREEE (reference sequence). CDR3 amino acids: CASSLDVRGRGEQYF. CDR3 sequence (DNA): TGTGCCAGCAGCTTGGACGTCAGGGGAAGGGGCGAGCAGTACTTC.

In this sample, this clonotype turned up many times. The chain recombines TRBV11-2 with TRBJ2-4; TRBD2 agrees at 7 bases. After removal of 1 base from V and 3 bases from J, the junction contained 6 bases not matched to a gene. CDR3 size: 16 residues. The germline CDR1 and CDR2 sequences are SGHAT and FQNNGV. The CDR3 protein is CASSLAGGGSKNIQYF. In nucleotides, the CDR3 is TGTGCCAGCAGCTTAGCTGGCGGGGGTAGCAAAAACATTCAGTACTTC.

This clonotype was picked up a small number of times. The rearrangement links TRBV12-5 to TRBJ2-7, with D perhaps TRBD1 (5 bases). The CDR3 has 18 residues. The ends were cut back, 0 bases at V and 4 bases at J, with 22 bases in the middle. CDR1 and CDR2 (germline): LGHNT, FRNRAP. CDR3 DNA: TGTGCTAGTGGTTTGGTTTTTGGGGCAGGGCGATATCCGTACGAGCAGTACTTC. This codes for CASGLVFGAGRYPYEQYF.

At least ten counts were recorded for this clonotype. CDR3 nucleotides: TGTGCCAGCAGCTCTCAGGCTAGCAATCAGCCCCAGCATTTT. Translated, it gives CASSSQASNQPQHF. The chain carries TRBV7-2 and TRBJ1-5; D is unclear. Trimming took off 4 bases at V and 0 bases at J, with 7 bases between the two ends. This CDR3 has 14 amino acids. Germline CDR1 and CDR2: SGHTA and FQGNSA.

This clonotype was counted many times. This chain links TRBV3-1 with TRBJ2-1, with 11 bases aligning to TRBD2. This CDR3 spans 17 amino acids. V gave up 0 bases and J gave up 7 bases; unmatched junction bases: 8. Per the germline V gene, CDR1 is LGHDT and CDR2 is YNNKEL (reference sequence). The CDR3 protein is CASSQDLTSGVGNEQFF. The CDR3 coding sequence is TGTGCCAGCAGCCAAGATCTGACTAGCGGGGTGGGAAATGAGCAGTTCTTC.

CDR3 DNA sequence: TGCAGTGCCGCGGGAACCTACGAGCAGTACTTC. It codes for CSAAGTYEQYF. This chain joins TRBV20-1 and TRBJ2-7, with D tentatively TRBD2 (6 bases). CDR3 length: 11 amino acids. Trimming took off 6 bases at V and 2 bases at J, with 8 bases between the two ends. Germline V CDR1 and CDR2: DFQATT, SNEGSKA (reference sequence).

The rearrangement uses TRBV5-8 and TRBJ2-5; D is unclear. Germline CDR1 reads SGHTS; CDR2 reads YDEGEE. The CDR3 consists of 15 residues. The germline V and J ends were trimmed by 3 bases and 0 bases, with 12 bases remaining between them. DNA of the CDR3: TGTGCCAGCAGCTCCCCTCAGGAGAACCAAGAGACCCAGTACTTC. It is translated as CASSSPQENQETQYF.

This clonotype was seen more than once but under ten times. The rearrangement uses TRBV20-1 and TRBJ1-5; 7 nucleotides line up with TRBD1. Germline lookup yields CDR1 DFQATT and CDR2 SNEGSKA (reference sequence). The CDR3 has 15 amino acids. With 1 base clipped from V and 2 bases from J, the junction kept 5 bases outside the gene matches. This CDR3 is CSARGRQGGNQPQHF. The CDR3 DNA follows: TGCAGTGCTAGAGGCCGACAGGGTGGCAATCAGCCCCAGCATTTT.

Many counts were recorded for this clonotype. The chain employs TRBV29-1 and TRBJ1-4; D may be TRBD1 (5 bases). Germline V gives CDR1 SQVTM, CDR2 ANQGSEA. The CDR3 sequence is 10 residues long. The CDR3 sequence: CRSGGEKLFF. CDR3 coding DNA: TGCAGGAGTGGGGGTGAAAAACTGTTTTTT. Full variable domain (remainder filled in from reference TRBV29-1 and TRBJ1-4): SAVISQKPSRDICQRGTSLTIQCQVDSQVTMMFWYRQQPGQSLTLIATANQGSEATYESGFVIDKFPISRPNLTFSTLTVSNMSPEDSSIYLCRSGGEKLFFGSGTQLSVL.

Notes on this clonotype: A much larger clone lies one base from this, so it may be a read error. The V gene is TRBV5-1, the J gene TRBJ1-1; D is possibly TRBD1 (5 bases). The V and J ends lost 0 bases and 4 bases respectively, with 16 bases between them. This CDR3 spans 16 amino acids. Germline CDR1 SGHRS, CDR2 YFSETQ. The CDR3 reads CASSLVRPGPSTEAFF. CDR3 coding DNA: TGCGCCAGCAGCTTGGTCCGCCCGGGGCCTAGCACTGAAGCTTTCTTT.

This chain links TRBV20-1 with TRBJ2-7, with a weak D call TRBD2 (6 bases). The ends were cut back, 6 bases at V and 6 bases at J, with 18 bases in the middle. Per the germline V gene, CDR1 is DFQATT and CDR2 is SNEGSKA (reference sequence). CDR3 length: 13 amino acids. Here the CDR3 reads CSAPSAGNVEQYF. Written as DNA, the CDR3 is TGCAGTGCCCCCTCTGCGGGGAACGTCGAGCAGTACTTC.

This clonotype has a count of ten or more. The rearrangement uses TRBV5-1 and TRBJ2-7; D not certain. There are 14 residues in the CDR3. Germline V CDR1 and CDR2: SGHRS, YFSETQ. V shed 5 bases and J shed 0 bases, with 12 bases lying between them. CDR3: CASRWGFSSYEQYF. The CDR3, as DNA: TGCGCCAGCAGGTGGGGATTTAGCTCCTACGAGCAGTACTTC.

This clonotype was seen only a few times. The chain uses TRBV28 and TRBJ2-2, with D maybe TRBD1 (5 bases). Trimming took off 5 bases at V and 6 bases at J, with 19 bases between the two ends. This CDR3 is built from 16 residues. Per germline, CDR1 MDHEN and CDR2 SYDVKM. CDR3 bases: TGTGCCAGCAGTCCCAGAGTCAGGGCGGCGGCCGGGGAGCTGTTTTTT. This codes for CASSPRVRAAAGELFF.

This clonotype has at least ten counts. The V and J genes are TRBV7-8 and TRBJ2-3, with 7 bases fitting TRBD1. Per the germline V gene, CDR1 is SGHVS and CDR2 is FQNEAQ. With 4 bases clipped from V and 2 bases from J, the junction kept 6 bases outside the gene matches. This CDR3 region has 15 residues. The CDR3 DNA follows: TGTGCCAGCAGCTACCTACAGGGGACCACAGATACGCAGTATTTT. Translation gives CASSYLQGTTDTQYF.

This clonotype has only one observation. The V and J genes are TRBV28 and TRBJ2-2, with D hard to call. Germline CDR1 MDHEN, CDR2 SYDVKM. V shed 3 bases and J shed 7 bases, with 15 bases lying between them. The CDR3 contains 15 residues. The CDR3 sequence: CASSFRRSSGGELFF. The CDR3 nucleotides are TGTGCCAGCAGTTTTAGGCGGTCTTCCGGCGGGGAGCTGTTTTTT.

This clonotype was observed a handful of times. The chain recombines TRBV6-5 with TRBJ2-1, with D perhaps matching TRBD1 (6 bases). Trimming removed 5 bases from V and 4 bases from J, with 6 bases in between. CDR1 is MNHEY, CDR2 SVGAGI, per germline. The CDR3 loop spans 12 amino acids. Written as DNA, the CDR3 is TGTGCCAGCAGTACAGGGTACAATGAGCAGTTCTTC. Translating it yields CASSTGYNEQFF.

This clonotype was seen ten or more times. This chain uses TRBV20-1 with TRBJ2-7, with 7 nucleotides matching TRBD1. This CDR3 has 15 residues. Trimming cost V 0 bases and J 0 bases; bases outside gene matches: 5. Germline-derived CDR1 and CDR2 are DFQATT and SNEGSKA (reference sequence). CDR3 DNA sequence: TGCAGTGCTAGAGAAAGGGGGCGAGGCTCCTACGAGCAGTACTTC. Its protein is CSARERGRGSYEQYF.

This clonotype was found many times. The V and J genes are TRBV6-6 and TRBJ2-3; 9 bases line up with TRBD1. The CDR3 is made up of 12 amino acids. Trimming removed 6 bases from V and 6 bases from J; junction bases left unmatched: 1. Looked up from germline, CDR1 is MNHNY and CDR2 is SVGAGI (reference sequence). CDR3 region: CASRDRGDTQYF. The CDR3 coding sequence is TGTGCCAGCAGGGACAGGGGTGATACGCAGTATTTT.

Concerning this clonotype: A read error may explain this, as a much larger clone is one base away. The chain joins TRBV5-4 to TRBJ2-5; the D gene is possibly TRBD1 (6 bases). Germline assignment: CDR1 SGHNT and CDR2 YYREEE (reference sequence). The CDR3 has 14 residues. CDR3 nucleotides: TGTGTCAGCAGCGAGGTAACAGGGCAAGAGACCCAGTACTTC. Translated: CVSSEVTGQETQYF. Full variable domain (rest looked up from reference TRBV5-4 and TRBJ2-5): ETGVTQSPTHLIKTRGQQVTLRCSSQSGHNTVSWYQQALGQGPQFIFQYYREEENGRGNFPPRFSGLQFPNYSSELNVNALELDDSALYLCVSSEVTGQETQYFGPGTRLLVL.

The sample holds a few counts of this clonotype. The chain combines TRBV28 with TRBJ2-2, with no clear D. The CDR3 spans 13 residues. V was pared by 5 bases and J by 6 bases, with 10 bases between. CDR1 is MDHEN, CDR2 SYDVKM, per germline. CDR3 bases: TGTGCCAGCAGTATCAGGATAGCCGGGGAGCTGTTTTTT. Translated: CASSIRIAGELFF. Together with reference TRBV28 and TRBJ2-2, the CDR3 gives the full variable domain: DVKVTQSSRYLVKRTGEKVFLECVQDMDHENMFWYRQDPGLGLRLIYFSYDVKMKEKGDIPEGYSVSREKKERFSLILESASTNQTSMYLCASSIRIAGELFFGEGSRLTVL.

As for this clonotype: This may come from a read error, since a much larger clone is one base off. This chain uses TRBV4-2 with TRBJ2-7; D remains ambiguous. Between the trimmed V and J ends, which lost 7 bases and 4 bases, there was a span of 20 bases. CDR1 is LGHNA, CDR2 YNFKEQ, per germline. This CDR3 contains 15 residues. As DNA, the CDR3 is TGTGCCAGCAACCAGGATGGCAGCTTACCTTACGAGCAGTACTTC. Its translation: CASNQDGSLPYEQYF.